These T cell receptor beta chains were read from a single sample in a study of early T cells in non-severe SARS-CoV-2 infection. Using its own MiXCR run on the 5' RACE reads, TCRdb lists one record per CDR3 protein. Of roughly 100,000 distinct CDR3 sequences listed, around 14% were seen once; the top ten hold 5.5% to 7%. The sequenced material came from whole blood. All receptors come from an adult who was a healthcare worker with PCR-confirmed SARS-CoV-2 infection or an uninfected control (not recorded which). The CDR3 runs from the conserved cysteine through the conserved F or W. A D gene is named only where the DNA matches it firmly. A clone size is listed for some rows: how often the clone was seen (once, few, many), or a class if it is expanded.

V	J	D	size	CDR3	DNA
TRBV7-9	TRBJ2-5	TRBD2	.	CASSSPLAGVQETQYF	TGTGCCAGCAGCTCCCCGCTGGCGGGAGTACAAGAGACCCAGTACTTC
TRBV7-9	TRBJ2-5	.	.	CASSLRRDIQETQYF	TGTGCCAGCAGCTTAAGGAGGGACATTCAAGAGACCCAGTACTTC
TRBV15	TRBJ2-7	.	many	CATSREYRVEQYF	TGTGCCACCAGCAGAGAGTACAGGGTCGAGCAGTACTTC
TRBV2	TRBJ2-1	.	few	CASRTVSYNEQFF	TGTGCCAGCCGGACAGTCTCCTACAATGAGCAGTTCTTC
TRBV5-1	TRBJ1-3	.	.	CASSLDSGSGNTIYF	TGCGCCAGCAGCTTGGATTCAGGGTCTGGAAACACCATATATTTT
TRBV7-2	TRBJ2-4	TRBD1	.	CASSLRTGKNIQYF	TGTGCCAGCAGCTTAAGGACAGGGAAAAACATTCAGTACTTC
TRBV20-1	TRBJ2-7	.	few	CSAQRESVQYF	TGCAGTGCCCAACGGGAGAGCGTGCAGTACTTC
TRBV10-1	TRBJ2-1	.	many	CASSERDFWNEQFF	TGCGCCAGCAGTGAACGGGACTTTTGGAATGAGCAGTTCTTC
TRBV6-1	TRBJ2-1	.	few	CASSPTLPRQPSDEQSF	TGTGCCAGCAGTCCCACCCTACCTCGGCAGCCCAGCGATGAGCAGTCCTTC
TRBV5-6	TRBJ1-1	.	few	CASSLVGIPTEAFF	TGTGCCAGCAGCCTGGTCGGGATCCCCACTGAAGCTTTCTTT
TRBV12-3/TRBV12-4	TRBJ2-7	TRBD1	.	CASSLDRVPFEQYF	TGTGCCAGCAGCCTAGACAGGGTCCCCTTCGAGCAGTACTTC
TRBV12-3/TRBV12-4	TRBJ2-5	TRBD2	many	CASSLAAGGPETQYF	TGTGCCAGCAGTTTAGCGGCGGGAGGCCCCGAGACCCAGTACTTC
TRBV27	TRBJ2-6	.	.	CASSYRVTGANVLTF	TGTGCCAGCAGTTACAGGGTAACTGGGGCCAACGTCCTGACTTTC
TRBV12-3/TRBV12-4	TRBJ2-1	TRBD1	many	CASSPRDRQFF	TGTGCCAGCAGTCCCCGGGACAGGCAGTTCTTC
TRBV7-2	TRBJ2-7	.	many	CASSLGLASYEQYF	TGTGCCAGCAGCTTAGGGTTGGCCTCCTACGAGCAGTACTTC
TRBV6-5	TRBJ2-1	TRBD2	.	CASSQGLAYNEQFF	TGTGCCAGCAGCCAGGGACTAGCCTACAATGAGCAGTTCTTC
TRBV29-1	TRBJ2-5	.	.	CSVIGETQYF	TGCAGCGTAATCGGAGAGACCCAGTACTTC
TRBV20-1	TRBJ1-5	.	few	CSAGGQGSNQPQHF	TGCAGTGCTGGCGGGCAGGGAAGCAATCAGCCCCAGCATTTT
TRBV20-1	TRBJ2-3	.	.	CSAQRTRSSDTQYF	TGCAGTGCTCAACGTACTAGGTCGTCGGATACGCAGTATTTT
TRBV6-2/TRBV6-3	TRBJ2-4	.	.	CASSYPHEGTKNIQYF	TGTGCCAGCAGTTACCCCCACGAGGGTACCAAAAACATTCAGTACTTC
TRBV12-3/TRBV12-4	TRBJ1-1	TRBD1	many	CASSLVQGVTEAFF	TGTGCCAGCAGTTTAGTCCAGGGGGTAACTGAAGCTTTCTTT
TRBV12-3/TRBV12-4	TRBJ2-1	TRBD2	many	CASSPLAGGFNEQFF	TGTGCCAGCAGTCCCCTAGCGGGAGGTTTTAATGAGCAGTTCTTC
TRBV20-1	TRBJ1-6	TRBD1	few	CSVRTGEDSPLHF	TGCAGTGTCAGGACAGGCGAGGATTCACCCCTCCACTTT
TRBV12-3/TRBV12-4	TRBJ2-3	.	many	CASSFIFGDTQYF	TGTGCCAGCAGTTTCATTTTTGGGGATACGCAGTATTTT
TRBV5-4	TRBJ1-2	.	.	CASSLALQKDYGYTF	TGTGCCAGCAGCTTGGCGCTACAGAAGGACTATGGCTACACCTTC
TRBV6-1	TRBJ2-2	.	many	CASSESSESGELFF	TGTGCCAGCAGTGAGTCGAGCGAATCCGGGGAGCTGTTTTTT
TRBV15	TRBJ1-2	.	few	CATSRAGSNHGYTF	TGTGCCACCAGCAGAGCGGGATCGAATCATGGCTACACCTTC
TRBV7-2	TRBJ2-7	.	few	CASSLDPSSYEQYF	TGTGCCAGCAGCTTAGATCCCAGCTCCTACGAGCAGTACTTC
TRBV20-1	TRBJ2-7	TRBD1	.	CSATLTGGGLNEQYF	TGCAGTGCTACCCTGACAGGGGGCGGTTTAAACGAGCAGTACTTC
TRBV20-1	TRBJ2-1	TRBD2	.	CSARDGKREGRVPNEQFF	TGCAGTGCTAGAGATGGCAAGCGGGAGGGCCGGGTTCCCAATGAGCAGTTCTTC
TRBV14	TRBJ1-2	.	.	CASSQGTVDGYTF	TGTGCCAGCAGCCAAGGGACAGTCGACGGCTACACCTTC
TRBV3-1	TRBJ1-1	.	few	CASSQRGGGNTEAFF	TGTGCCAGCAGCCAGCGGGGTGGGGGGAACACTGAAGCTTTCTTT
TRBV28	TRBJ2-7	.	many	CASSFIGETYEQYF	TGTGCCAGCAGTTTCATCGGGGAGACCTACGAGCAGTACTTC
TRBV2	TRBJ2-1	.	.	CASSGGSSYNEQFF	TGTGCCAGCAGTGGGGGATCATCGTACAATGAGCAGTTCTTC
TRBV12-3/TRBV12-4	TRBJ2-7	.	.	CASSRRPDYGYEQYF	TGTGCCAGCAGCCGTCGACCGGACTACGGGTACGAGCAGTACTTC
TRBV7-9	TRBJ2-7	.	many	CASNEFSTSSYEQYF	TGTGCCAGCAACGAGTTTAGCACCTCCTCCTACGAGCAGTACTTC
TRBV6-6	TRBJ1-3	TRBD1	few	CAGSTGVNTIYF	TGTGCCGGCTCGACAGGGGTAAACACCATATATTTT